These 15 T cell receptor beta chains originate from one sample sequenced in a study of shared clonotypes between healthy human individuals. The protocol was immunoSEQ multiplex PCR, while the TCRdb copy is restricted to in-frame clones and leaves out a portion. The sample holds 2.3 million or so clones; approximately 93% are singletons and the top ten take 0.35% to 0.45%. The sequenced sample consisted of naive CD4+ T cells from PBMCs. Indicated subset: CD45RA+ positively selected. Receptors were obtained from a man in his late teens or twenties in good health. Some clones in this sample may be carry-over from other donors' samples.

The chain combines TRBV7-2 with TRBJ2-7; TRBD1 matches 9 bases. With 5 bases clipped from V and 6 bases from J, the junction kept 11 bases outside the gene matches. This CDR3 is 15 amino acids long. Germline V lookup: CDR1 SGHTA, CDR2 FQGNSA. CDR3 nucleotides: TGTGCCAGCAGCCTCGCGGGGACAGGGACTGGCGAGCAGTACTTC. Translating gives CASSLAGTGTGEQYF.

This sequence joins TRBV30 and TRBJ2-7; 10 positions match TRBD2. V lost 4 bases, J lost 3 bases, and 3 bases stayed unmatched. The CDR3 is 13 residues long. Germline V CDR1 and CDR2: GTSNPN, SVGIG (reference sequence). CDR3 region: CAWIIAGGYEQYF. For the CDR3, the DNA is TGTGCCTGGATAATAGCGGGAGGCTACGAGCAGTACTTC.

The rearrangement joins TRBV5-1 to TRBJ2-1; TRBD2 agrees at 12 bases. Germline CDR1 reads SGHRS; CDR2 reads YFSETQ. The CDR3 extends over 16 amino acids. V gave up 3 bases and J gave up 3 bases; unmatched junction bases: 4. CDR3 protein: CASSSLAGGYYNEQFF. The DNA of the CDR3 is TGCGCCAGCAGCTCACTAGCGGGAGGCTACTACAATGAGCAGTTCTTC. The variable domain in full, with the rest retrieved from reference TRBV5-1 and TRBJ2-1, is KAGVTQTPRYLIKTRGQQVTLSCSPISGHRSVSWYQQTPGQGLQFLFEYFSETQRNKGNFPGRFSGRQFSNSRSEMNVSTLELGDSALYLCASSSLAGGYYNEQFFGPGTRLTVL.

This chain uses TRBV20-1 with TRBJ2-3; D not certain. This CDR3 is built from 11 residues. Germline V CDR1 and CDR2: DFQATT, SNEGSKA (reference sequence). Between the trimmed V and J ends, which lost 6 bases and 5 bases, there was a span of 9 bases. CDR3 nucleotides: TGCAGTGCCAGGAACCGAGATACGCAGTATTTT. Its translation is CSARNRDTQYF.

The V gene is TRBV11-3, the J gene TRBJ2-7; D not certain. The CDR3 is 15 amino acids. CDR1 is SGHNT, CDR2 YENEEA, per germline. V dropped 1 base and J dropped 2 bases, with 12 bases sitting between them. For the CDR3, the DNA is TGTGCCAGCAGCTTAGTACCTGGACCAACCTACGAGCAGTACTTC. Residues: CASSLVPGPTYEQYF.

V and J are TRBV18 and TRBJ2-1, with D unclear. This CDR3 region has 15 residues. Trimming removed 6 bases at V and 3 bases at J, with 15 bases between. Germline CDR1 reads KGHSH; CDR2 reads LQKENI. The CDR3 sequence: CASSPQSVGYNEQFF. Here the CDR3 DNA reads TGTGCCAGCTCCCCTCAATCTGTGGGCTACAATGAGCAGTTCTTC.

The chain has TRBV7-2 and TRBJ1-1, with TRBD1 identical over 7 bases. Germline V gene sequence: CDR1 SGHTA, CDR2 FQGNSA. Trimming removed 0 bases from V and 0 bases from J; junction bases left unmatched: 16. CDR3 length: 20 amino acids. CDR3 residues: CASSLATGLWSHTLNTEAFF. CDR3 coding DNA: TGTGCCAGCAGCTTAGCGACAGGGTTATGGTCTCATACTTTGAACACTGAAGCTTTCTTT. The full variable domain, in which reference TRBV7-2 and TRBJ1-1 provide the parts outside the CDR3, is GAGVSQSPSNKVTEKGKDVELRCDPISGHTALYWYRQSLGQGLEFLIYFQGNSAPDKSGLPSDRFSAERTGGSVSTLTIQRTQQEDSAVYLCASSLATGLWSHTLNTEAFFGQGTRLTVV.

V and J are TRBV28 and TRBJ1-2, with TRBD1 as a possible D gene (6 bases). CDR3 length equals 14 residues. The V gene lost 5 bases and the J gene lost 0 bases, with 10 bases spanning the gap. Germline lookup yields CDR1 MDHEN and CDR2 SYDVKM. The CDR3 region is CASSDQGSNYGYTF. The CDR3 coding sequence is TGTGCCAGCAGTGACCAGGGGTCTAACTATGGCTACACCTTC.

The rearrangement joins TRBV6-5 to TRBJ2-7, with a possible D match to TRBD2 (6 bases). V dropped 6 bases and J dropped 0 bases, with 12 bases sitting between them. The CDR3 is 14 residues long. CDR1 and CDR2 (germline): MNHEY, SVGAGI. In nucleotides, the CDR3 is TGTGCCAGCAGCAGACAGCGGGCCTCCTACGAGCAGTACTTC. Protein product: CASSRQRASYEQYF.

This clone is a singleton in its sample. The rearrangement links TRBV5-1 to TRBJ2-2; D ambiguous. The length of the CDR3 is 16 residues. Germline CDR1 is SGHRS and CDR2 is YFSETQ. With 0 bases removed from V and 6 bases from J, the gap between germline ends came to 15 bases. CDR3 protein: CASSLGPPSLAGELFF. In DNA form, the CDR3 reads TGCGCCAGCAGCTTGGGCCCCCCCAGTTTGGCCGGGGAGCTGTTTTTT.

The CDR3 region is CATKGRGSHQETQYF. CDR3 sequence (DNA): TGTGCCACCAAGGGCCGCGGGAGTCACCAAGAGACCCAGTACTTC. The V and J genes are TRBV15 and TRBJ2-5; 7 positions match TRBD2. The CDR3 totals 15 residues. Trimming removed 7 bases from V and 0 bases from J; junction bases left unmatched: 8. Germline CDR1 LNHNV, CDR2 YYDKDF (reference sequence).

This clone was recorded once. The chain carries TRBV7-9 and TRBJ2-2; D unclear. The CDR3 has 13 residues. CDR1 SEHNR and CDR2 FQNEAQ come from the germline V gene (reference sequence). Trimming left V 5 bases short and J 3 bases short, with 7 bases between. The CDR3 DNA reads TGTGCCAGCAGCCCTTGGGACACCGGGGAGCTGTTTTTT. Translation: CASSPWDTGELFF.

This clone came up once. This chain uses TRBV29-1 with TRBJ1-1, with TRBD1 as a possible D gene (6 bases). Germline V CDR1 and CDR2: SQVTM, ANQGSEA. This CDR3 is built from 14 residues. V was shortened by 7 bases and J by 1 base, with 16 bases between the two germline ends. The CDR3 bases are TGCAGCGCCCAAACCGGGGGCAAGAACACTGAAGCTTTCTTT. Amino acids: CSAQTGGKNTEAFF.

This chain uses TRBV29-1 with TRBJ2-1; no clear D gene. This CDR3 has 15 residues. The V end was cut by 3 bases, the J end by 0 bases, with 12 bases between. Per the germline V gene, CDR1 is SQVTM and CDR2 is ANQGSEA. The CDR3 DNA follows: TGCAGCGTTGACACAGACCCTTACTCCTACAATGAGCAGTTCTTC. Translation: CSVDTDPYSYNEQFF.

The chain links TRBV12-2 to TRBJ2-5; the table gives TRBD1 as D, unverified against the DNA. TRBV12-2 is a listed pseudogene. This CDR3 has 14 amino acids. The CDR3, as DNA: TGTGCAAGTCGCTTACCACAGGATCAAGAGACCCAGTACTTC. It encodes CASRLPQDQETQYF.